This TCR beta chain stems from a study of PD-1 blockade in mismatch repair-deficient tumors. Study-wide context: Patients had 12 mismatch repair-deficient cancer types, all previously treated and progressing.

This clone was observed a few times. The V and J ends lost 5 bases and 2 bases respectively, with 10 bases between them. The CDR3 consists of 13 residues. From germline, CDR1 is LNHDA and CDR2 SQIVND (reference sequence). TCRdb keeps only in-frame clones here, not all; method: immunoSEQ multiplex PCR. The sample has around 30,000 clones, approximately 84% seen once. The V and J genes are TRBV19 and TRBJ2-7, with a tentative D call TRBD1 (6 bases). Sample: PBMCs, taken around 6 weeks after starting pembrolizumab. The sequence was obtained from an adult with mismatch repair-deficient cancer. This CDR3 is CASSEGQTYEQYF. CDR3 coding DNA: TGTGCCAGTAGTGAAGGACAGACCTACGAGCAGTACTTC.